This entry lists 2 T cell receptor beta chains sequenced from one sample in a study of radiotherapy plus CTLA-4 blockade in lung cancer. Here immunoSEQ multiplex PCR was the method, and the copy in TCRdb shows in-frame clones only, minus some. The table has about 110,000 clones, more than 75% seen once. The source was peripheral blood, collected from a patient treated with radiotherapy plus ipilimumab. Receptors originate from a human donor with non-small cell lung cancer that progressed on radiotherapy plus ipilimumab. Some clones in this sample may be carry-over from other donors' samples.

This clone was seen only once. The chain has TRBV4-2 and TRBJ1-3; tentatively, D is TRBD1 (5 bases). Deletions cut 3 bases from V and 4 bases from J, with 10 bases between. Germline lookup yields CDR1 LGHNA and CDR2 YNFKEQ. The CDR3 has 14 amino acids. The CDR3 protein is CASSQGGVGNTIYF. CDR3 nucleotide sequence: TGTGCCAGCAGCCAGGGGGGGGTAGGAAACACCATATATTTT.

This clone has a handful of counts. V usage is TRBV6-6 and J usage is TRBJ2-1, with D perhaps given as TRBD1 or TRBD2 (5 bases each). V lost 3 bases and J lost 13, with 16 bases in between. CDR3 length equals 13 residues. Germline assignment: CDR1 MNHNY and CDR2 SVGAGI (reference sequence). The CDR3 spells CASSYSWETAQFF. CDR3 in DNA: TGTGCCAGCAGTTATTCCTGGGAGACAGCACAGTTCTTC.